What follows describes a single TCR beta chain. Germline CDR1 and CDR2: MNHEY and SVGAGI. Deletions cut 6 bases from V and 3 bases from J, with 9 bases between. The CDR3 is 12 amino acids. Use of 60 Vbeta and 13 Jbeta primers characterized the PCR. Under the authors' procedure: A later analysis tallied tens of millions of unique TCR beta chains, around 11 million of them shared. The protocol was immunoSEQ multiplex PCR, while the TCRdb copy is restricted to in-frame clones and leaves out a portion. V and J calls and clone size are given by that table; D and trimming were obtained from the DNA. The table includes roughly 150,000 clones, about four fifths detected once. This entry is derived from a study of cytomegalovirus exposure and HLA in healthy donors. Study-level background: From donors who were HLA-typed, an early data release held approximately 84 million unique TCRs.

This chain connects TRBV6-5 to TRBJ2-7, with D unresolved. This sequence was found in a man aged 30-40 years in good health. Sequencing was performed on PBMCs. The CDR3 loop is CASRWRNYEQYF. CDR3 DNA: TGTGCCAGCAGATGGCGGAACTACGAGCAGTACTTC.